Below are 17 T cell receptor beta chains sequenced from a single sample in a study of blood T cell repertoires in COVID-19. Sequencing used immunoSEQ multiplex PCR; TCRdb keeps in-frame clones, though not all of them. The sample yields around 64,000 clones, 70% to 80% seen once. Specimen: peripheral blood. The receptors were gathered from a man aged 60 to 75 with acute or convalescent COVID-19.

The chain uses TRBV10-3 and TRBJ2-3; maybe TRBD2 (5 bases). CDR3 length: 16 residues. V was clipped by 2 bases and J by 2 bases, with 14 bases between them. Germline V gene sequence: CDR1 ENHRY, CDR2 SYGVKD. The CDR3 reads CAISERSGPTTDTQYF. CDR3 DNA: TGTGCCATCAGTGAGAGAAGCGGACCAACCACAGATACGCAGTATTTT.

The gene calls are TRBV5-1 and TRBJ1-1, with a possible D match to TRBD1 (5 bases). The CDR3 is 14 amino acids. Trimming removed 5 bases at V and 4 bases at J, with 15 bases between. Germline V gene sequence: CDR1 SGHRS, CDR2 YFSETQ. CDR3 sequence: CASSSGAGGTEAFF. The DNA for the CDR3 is TGCGCCAGCAGTTCGGGAGCGGGGGGCACTGAAGCTTTCTTT.

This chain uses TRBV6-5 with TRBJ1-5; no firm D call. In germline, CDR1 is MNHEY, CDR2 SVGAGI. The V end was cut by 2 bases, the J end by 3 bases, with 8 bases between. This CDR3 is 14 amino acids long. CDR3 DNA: TGTGCCAGCAGTTACGGAGTACTCAATCAGCCCCAGCATTTT. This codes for CASSYGVLNQPQHF.

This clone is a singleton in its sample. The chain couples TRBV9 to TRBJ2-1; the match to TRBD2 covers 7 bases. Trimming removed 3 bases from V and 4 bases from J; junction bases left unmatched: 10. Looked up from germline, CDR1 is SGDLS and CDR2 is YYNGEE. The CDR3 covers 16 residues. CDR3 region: CASSGWKAGIYNEQFF. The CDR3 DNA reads TGTGCCAGCAGCGGATGGAAAGCGGGGATTTACAATGAGCAGTTCTTC.

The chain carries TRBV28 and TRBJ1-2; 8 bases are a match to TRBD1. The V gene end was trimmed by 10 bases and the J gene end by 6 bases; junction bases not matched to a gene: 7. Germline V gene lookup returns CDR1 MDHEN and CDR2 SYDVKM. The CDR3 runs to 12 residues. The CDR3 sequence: CATDSRGHGYTF. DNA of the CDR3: TGTGCCACCGATTCCAGGGGGCATGGCTACACCTTC.

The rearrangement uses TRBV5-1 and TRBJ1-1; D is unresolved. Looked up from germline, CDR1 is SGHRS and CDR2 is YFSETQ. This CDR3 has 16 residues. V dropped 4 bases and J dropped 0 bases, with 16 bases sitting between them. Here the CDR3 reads CASSPRGPGMNTEAFF. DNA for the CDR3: TGCGCCAGCAGCCCGCGAGGGCCCGGAATGAACACTGAAGCTTTCTTT. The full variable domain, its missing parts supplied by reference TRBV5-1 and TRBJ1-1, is KAGVTQTPRYLIKTRGQQVTLSCSPISGHRSVSWYQQTPGQGLQFLFEYFSETQRNKGNFPGRFSGRQFSNSRSEMNVSTLELGDSALYLCASSPRGPGMNTEAFFGQGTRLTVV.

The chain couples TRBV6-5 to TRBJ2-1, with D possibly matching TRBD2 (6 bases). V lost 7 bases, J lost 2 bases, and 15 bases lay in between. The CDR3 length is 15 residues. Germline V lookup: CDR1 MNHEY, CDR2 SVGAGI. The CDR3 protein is CASTSGGDPYNEQFF. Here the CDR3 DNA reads TGTGCCAGCACCTCCGGGGGAGATCCCTACAATGAGCAGTTCTTC.

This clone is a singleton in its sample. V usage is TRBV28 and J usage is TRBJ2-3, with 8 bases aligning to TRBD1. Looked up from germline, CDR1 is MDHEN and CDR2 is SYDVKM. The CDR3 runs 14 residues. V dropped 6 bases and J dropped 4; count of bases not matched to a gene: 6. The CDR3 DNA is TGTGCCAGCAGCTGGACAGGGCGCTCAGATACGCAGTATTTT. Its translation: CASSWTGRSDTQYF.

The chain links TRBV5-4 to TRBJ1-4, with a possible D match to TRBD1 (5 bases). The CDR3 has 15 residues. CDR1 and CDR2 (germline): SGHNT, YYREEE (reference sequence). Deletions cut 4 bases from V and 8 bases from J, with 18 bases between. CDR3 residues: CASSRRAGSGEKLFF. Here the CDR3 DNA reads TGTGCCAGCAGCCGCAGGGCAGGGTCTGGCGAAAAACTGTTTTTT.

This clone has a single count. This CDR3 reads CASGLGQSSTDTQYF. The CDR3 DNA sequence: TGTGCTAGTGGTTTGGGACAGTCTAGCACAGATACGCAGTATTTT. This rearrangement joins TRBV12-5 to TRBJ2-3; tentative D call: TRBD1 (5 bases). There are 15 residues in the CDR3. Germline V gene sequence: CDR1 LGHNT, CDR2 FRNRAP. V lost 1 base and J lost 0, with 8 bases in between.

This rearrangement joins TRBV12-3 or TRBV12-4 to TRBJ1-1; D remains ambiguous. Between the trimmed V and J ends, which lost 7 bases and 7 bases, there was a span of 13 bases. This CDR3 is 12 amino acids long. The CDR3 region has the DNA TGTGCCAGCACCGTAAGCGGGAGTGAAGCTTTCTTT. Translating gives CASTVSGSEAFF.

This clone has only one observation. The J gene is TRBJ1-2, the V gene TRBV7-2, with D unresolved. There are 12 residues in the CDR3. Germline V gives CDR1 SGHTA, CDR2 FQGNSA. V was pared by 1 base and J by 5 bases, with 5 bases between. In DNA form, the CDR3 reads TGTGCCAGCAGCTTAGGACTGTATGGCTACACCTTC. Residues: CASSLGLYGYTF. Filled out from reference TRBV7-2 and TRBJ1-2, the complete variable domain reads GAGVSQSPSNKVTEKGKDVELRCDPISGHTALYWYRQSLGQGLEFLIYFQGNSAPDKSGLPSDRFSAERTGGSVSTLTIQRTQQEDSAVYLCASSLGLYGYTFGSGTRLTVV.

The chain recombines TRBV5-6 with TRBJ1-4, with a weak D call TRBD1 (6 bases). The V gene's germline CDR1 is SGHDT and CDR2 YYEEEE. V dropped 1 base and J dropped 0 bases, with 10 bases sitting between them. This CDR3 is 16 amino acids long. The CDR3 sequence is CASSLYQGPTNEKLFF. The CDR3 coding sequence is TGTGCCAGCAGCTTGTACCAGGGGCCAACTAATGAAAAACTGTTTTTT.

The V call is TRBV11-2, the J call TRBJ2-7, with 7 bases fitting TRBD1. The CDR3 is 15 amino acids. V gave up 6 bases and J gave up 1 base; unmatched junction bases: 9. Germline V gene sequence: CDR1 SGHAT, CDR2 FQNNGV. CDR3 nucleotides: TGTGCCAGCAGACCTCCAGGGGGAGTATCCTACGAGCAGTACTTC. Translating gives CASRPPGGVSYEQYF.

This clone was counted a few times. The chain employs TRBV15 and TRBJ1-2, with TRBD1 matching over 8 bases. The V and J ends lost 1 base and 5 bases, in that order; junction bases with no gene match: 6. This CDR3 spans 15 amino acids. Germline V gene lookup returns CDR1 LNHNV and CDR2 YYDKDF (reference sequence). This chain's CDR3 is CATSRGGTGGYGYTF. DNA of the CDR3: TGTGCCACCAGCAGAGGAGGGACAGGCGGATATGGCTACACCTTC.

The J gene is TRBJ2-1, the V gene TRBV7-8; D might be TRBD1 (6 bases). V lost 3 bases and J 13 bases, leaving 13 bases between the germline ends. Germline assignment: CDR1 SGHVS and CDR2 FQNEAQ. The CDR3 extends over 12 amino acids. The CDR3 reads CASSLSRGHQFF. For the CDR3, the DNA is TGTGCCAGCAGCTTGTCAAGGGGACACCAGTTCTTC.

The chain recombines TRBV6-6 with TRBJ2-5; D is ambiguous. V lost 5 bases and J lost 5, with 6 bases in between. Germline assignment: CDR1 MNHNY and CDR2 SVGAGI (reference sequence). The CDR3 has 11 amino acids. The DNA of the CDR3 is TGTGCCAGCAGTACTCGCGAGACCCAGTACTTC. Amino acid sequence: CASSTRETQYF.